One sample yielded the 26 T cell receptor beta chains listed below, sequenced in a study of regulatory T cells in long-lasting Graves disease. Time point defined: newly diagnosed GD, antithyroid drugs for less than 3 months. Researchers made the TCR library from RNA that was extracted from PBMCs. Arm-PCR of CDR3 regions with iRepertoire HTBI primers generated TCR beta libraries. TCRdb independently ran MiXCR on the multiplex PCR reads; one entry per CDR3 protein. The sample holds 350,000 to 550,000 distinct CDR3 sequences; 14% are singletons and the top ten take about a sixth. This same sample was also part of a study on T cells in Graves' hyperthyroidism and ophthalmopathy.

The material was peripheral blood mononuclear cells (PBMCs), obtained at new diagnosis, from a patient treated with antithyroid drugs. Receptors were obtained from a woman aged 45-59 years with Graves disease.

This clonotype was counted ten times or more. The chain employs TRBV12-3 or TRBV12-4 and TRBJ2-7; TRBD1 is a possible D gene (5 bases). V lost 5 bases to trimming and J lost 12 bases, with 17 bases between them. The CDR3 totals 12 residues. The CDR3 loop is CASSPPSTVLYF. The CDR3 coding sequence is TGTGCCAGCAGTCCCCCTTCGACAGTTCTGTACTTC.

This clonotype was seen many times. The chain joins TRBV18 to TRBJ2-7, with D possibly matching TRBD1 (6 bases). V was shortened by 0 bases and J by 5 bases, with 11 bases between the two germline ends. Germline V CDR1 and CDR2: KGHSH, LQKENI. The CDR3 is made up of 14 amino acids. This chain's CDR3 is CASSPPRRQDEQYF. For the CDR3, the DNA is TGTGCCAGCTCACCACCGCGGAGACAGGACGAGCAGTACTTC. The variable domain in full, completed from reference TRBV18 and TRBJ2-7, reads NAGVMQNPRHLVRRRGQEARLRCSPMKGHSHVYWYRQLPEEGLKFMVYLQKENIIDESGMPKERFSAEFPKEGPSILRIQQVVRGDSAAYFCASSPPRRQDEQYFGPGTRLTVT.

This clonotype was seen at least ten times. The genes are TRBV24-1 and TRBJ2-3; 10 nucleotides line up with TRBD2. The germline CDR1 and CDR2 sequences are KGHDR and SFDVKD. J gave up 2 bases and V 7 bases, and 8 bases lay outside the gene matches. The CDR3 contains 16 residues. The CDR3 protein is CATRQGLAGVTDTQYF. In DNA, the CDR3 is TGTGCCACCAGGCAAGGCCTAGCGGGAGTCACAGATACGCAGTATTTT.

The chain carries TRBV5-1 and TRBJ2-7; the D is unclear. V lost 4 bases, J lost 2 bases, and 13 bases lay in between. The CDR3 loop spans 14 amino acids. CDR1 is SGHRS, CDR2 YFSETQ, per germline. CDR3 protein: CASSPTASTYEQYF. CDR3 sequence (DNA): TGCGCCAGCAGCCCCACGGCGAGTACCTACGAGCAGTACTTC. Combining the CDR3 with reference TRBV5-1 and TRBJ2-7 gives the whole variable domain KAGVTQTPRYLIKTRGQQVTLSCSPISGHRSVSWYQQTPGQGLQFLFEYFSETQRNKGNFPGRFSGRQFSNSRSEMNVSTLELGDSALYLCASSPTASTYEQYFGPGTRLTVT.

Ten or more counts support this clonotype. This chain uses TRBV28 with TRBJ2-1; 9 positions agree with TRBD2. J gave up 0 bases and V 4 bases, and 7 bases lay outside the gene matches. Per the germline V gene, CDR1 is MDHEN and CDR2 is SYDVKM. CDR3 size: 17 residues. CDR3 in amino acids: CASSSRTSDPSYNEQFF. CDR3 sequence (DNA): TGTGCCAGCAGTTCCCGGACTAGCGACCCCTCCTACAATGAGCAGTTCTTC.

This clonotype occurred many times. CDR3 protein: CASSFGGGDIQYF. DNA for the CDR3: TGTGCCAGCTCTTTTGGTGGGGGGGACATTCAGTACTTC. The chain uses TRBV28 and TRBJ2-4, with 7 bases lining up with TRBD2. The germline gives CDR1 MDHEN, CDR2 SYDVKM. The CDR3 spans 13 residues. V shed 8 bases and J 8 bases; nucleotides not matched to a gene: 9.

In its sample, this clonotype was seen many times. This chain's CDR3 is CASSRGVGQETQYF. The CDR3 nucleotides read TGTGCCAGCTCCCGGGGGGTCGGCCAAGAGACCCAGTACTTC. V and J are TRBV18 and TRBJ2-5; 7 bases line up with TRBD2. With 6 bases clipped from V and 1 base from J, the junction kept 5 bases outside the gene matches. CDR3 size: 14 residues. CDR1 is KGHSH and CDR2 is LQKENI in the germline V gene.

This clonotype was observed a few times. The rearrangement uses TRBV6-1 and TRBJ2-3; D possibly corresponds to TRBD1 (6 bases). Germline V lookup: CDR1 MNHNS, CDR2 SASEGT. V was cut by 0 bases and J by 8 bases, with 15 bases left in between. The CDR3 is made up of 15 amino acids. CDR3 sequence (DNA): TGTGCCAGCAGTGAAGCGCTATCAGGGGAGTTTACGCAGTATTTT. Protein product: CASSEALSGEFTQYF.

The V gene is TRBV25-1, the J gene TRBJ2-2, with a tentative D call TRBD1 (5 bases). Germline CDR1 reads MGHDK; CDR2 reads SYGVNS. There are 15 residues in the CDR3. Trimming took 4 bases from V and 0 from J, leaving 9 bases between them. CDR3 coding DNA: TGTGCCAGCAGTGTTGCAGGGTCGAACACCGGGGAGCTGTTTTTT. This gives the protein CASSVAGSNTGELFF.

This clonotype was counted many times. The rearrangement uses TRBV7-9 and TRBJ2-1, with D perhaps TRBD2 (5 bases). Per the germline V gene, CDR1 is SEHNR and CDR2 is FQNEAQ (reference sequence). Trimming took 4 bases from V and 1 from J, leaving 5 bases between them. The CDR3 is 13 amino acids. CDR3 sequence (DNA): TGTGCCAGCAGCTGGAGGTCCTACAATGAGCAGTTCTTC. Protein product: CASSWRSYNEQFF.

Many counts were recorded for this clonotype. The J gene is TRBJ2-1, the V gene TRBV6-5, with TRBD2 matching over 7 bases. The CDR3 consists of 17 residues. Trimming took 2 bases from V and 5 from J; bases not matched to a gene: 12. CDR1 and CDR2 from the germline V gene are MNHEY and SVGAGI. The CDR3 is CASSYSSGNVFNNEQFF. DNA for the CDR3: TGTGCCAGCAGTTACAGCAGCGGGAATGTTTTTAACAATGAGCAGTTCTTC.

This clonotype was seen a few times. The rearrangement uses TRBV29-1 and TRBJ2-1; 11 bases are shared with TRBD1. Germline values: CDR1 SQVTM, CDR2 ANQGSEA. The CDR3 runs 15 residues. With V trimmed by 4 bases and J by 7 bases, 9 bases remained unmatched. As DNA, the CDR3 is TGCAGCGTTGTCCCCCGGACAGGGGGCAGAAATGAGCAGTTCTTC. Translating gives CSVVPRTGGRNEQFF.

The rearrangement joins TRBV19 to TRBJ2-3, with D maybe TRBD2 (6 bases). Germline CDR1 and CDR2: LNHDA and SQIVND (reference sequence). V shed 6 bases and J shed 1 base, with 20 bases lying between them. The CDR3 is 17 residues long. This chain's CDR3 is CASSTIWTTIGTDTQYF. CDR3 sequence (DNA): TGTGCCAGTAGCACAATCTGGACTACCATCGGCACAGATACGCAGTATTTT.

Many counts were recorded for this clonotype. The chain recombines TRBV5-1 with TRBJ2-1, with 13 bases that match TRBD2. CDR3 length: 16 residues. The germline V gene has CDR1 SGHRS and CDR2 YFSETQ. V shed 4 bases, J shed 10 bases, and the junction held 11 bases outside the gene matches. CDR3 DNA: TGCGCCAGCAGCAAGGGGACTAGCGGGAATTATCTGGAGCAGTTCTTC. Encoded protein: CASSKGTSGNYLEQFF.

The chain carries TRBV5-1 and TRBJ1-3, with TRBD1 matching over 8 bases. The germline V gene encodes CDR1 SGHRS and CDR2 YFSETQ. V dropped 4 bases and J dropped 0; count of bases not matched to a gene: 12. This CDR3 contains 18 residues. The chain's CDR3 is CASSAPPGQALSGNTIYF. CDR3 nucleotides: TGCGCCAGCAGCGCACCACCGGGACAGGCGCTCTCTGGAAACACCATATATTTT.

This rearrangement joins TRBV24-1 to TRBJ2-1, with 14 bases aligning to TRBD2. This CDR3 contains 17 residues. V gave up 3 bases and J gave up 8 bases; unmatched junction bases: 8. Germline CDR1 is KGHDR and CDR2 is SFDVKD. This CDR3 reads CATSDPRTSGRIYEQFF. Here the CDR3 DNA reads TGTGCCACCAGTGATCCCCGGACTAGCGGGAGGATATATGAGCAGTTCTTC.

A note on this clonotype: This could be a read error, since a much larger clone is one nucleotide away. The genes are TRBV20-1 and TRBJ2-7; D is perhaps TRBD1 (5 bases). Germline V CDR1 and CDR2: DFQATT, SNEGSKA (reference sequence). The CDR3 is 13 residues long. The V end was cut by 0 bases, the J end by 6 bases, with 12 bases between. CDR3 region: CSAREAGRGEQYF. The DNA of the CDR3 is TGCAGTGCTAGAGAGGCTGGAAGGGGCGAGCAGTACTTC.

This clonotype was seen only a few times. V usage is TRBV27 and J usage is TRBJ2-1; D perhaps matches TRBD2 (6 bases). Trimming removed 8 bases from V and 4 bases from J, with 15 bases in between. Germline V lookup: CDR1 MNHEY, CDR2 SMNVEV (reference sequence). The CDR3 runs to 14 residues. CDR3 loop: CASRGGTGYNEQFF. The CDR3 nucleotides read TGTGCCAGCCGGGGAGGAACTGGATACAATGAGCAGTTCTTC.

The sample holds many counts of this clonotype. The chain employs TRBV30 and TRBJ1-1; D is ambiguous. Trimming removed 0 bases from V and 0 bases from J, with 8 bases in between. This CDR3 has 14 residues. Per the germline V gene, CDR1 is GTSNPN and CDR2 is SVGIG (reference sequence). CDR3 amino acids: CAWSVSLLNTEAFF. The DNA for the CDR3 is TGTGCCTGGAGTGTGTCCCTCCTGAACACTGAAGCTTTCTTT.

The rearrangement joins TRBV6-2 or TRBV6-3 to TRBJ2-5, with D hard to call. This CDR3 is 12 amino acids long. V was cut by 6 bases and J by 0 bases, with 5 bases left in between. Germline loops: CDR1 MNHEY, CDR2 SVGEGT. DNA of the CDR3: TGTGCCAGCAGGACGAACCAAGAGACCCAGTACTTC. Translated, it gives CASRTNQETQYF.

This clonotype was counted many times. V and J are TRBV28 and TRBJ2-3, with 13 bases aligning to TRBD2. CDR3 length equals 16 residues. Germline CDR1 is MDHEN and CDR2 is SYDVKM. V lost 3 bases, J lost 4 bases, and 4 bases stayed unmatched. CDR3: CASSFSTSGRSDTQYF. The CDR3 nucleotides are TGTGCCAGCAGTTTCTCGACTAGCGGGAGGTCAGATACGCAGTATTTT.

The sample holds a few counts of this clonotype. V is TRBV24-1 and J is TRBJ2-1; 7 nucleotides match TRBD1. The CDR3 is made up of 15 amino acids. CDR1 is KGHDR, CDR2 SFDVKD, per germline. Germline trimming cut 4 bases from V and 2 bases from J; bases unmatched to any gene: 4. The CDR3 reads CATSETGTAYNEQFF. CDR3 nucleotides: TGTGCCACCAGTGAGACCGGGACAGCCTACAATGAGCAGTTCTTC.

This clonotype has just a few counts. The chain carries TRBV4-1 and TRBJ2-1; D gene unclear. The CDR3 covers 15 residues. V lost 4 bases and J lost 6, with 16 bases in between. CDR1 and CDR2 (germline): MGHRA, YSYEKL. As DNA, the CDR3 is TGCGCCAGCAGCCTCCTAGGGATGACAAGCAATGAGCAGTTCTTC. Protein: CASSLLGMTSNEQFF.

This clonotype was recorded at least ten times. V and J are TRBV2 and TRBJ2-5, with TRBD1 matching over 9 bases. CDR3 size: 15 residues. Germline values: CDR1 SNHLY, CDR2 FYNNEI. Germline trimming cut 2 bases from V and 6 bases from J; bases unmatched to any gene: 7. DNA of the CDR3: TGTGCCAGCAGTGAAAGAGGGACAGGGTTCCAGACCCAGTACTTC. It is translated as CASSERGTGFQTQYF.

The gene calls are TRBV20-1 and TRBJ2-1, with D maybe TRBD1 (7 bases). This CDR3 comprises 18 residues. Trimming shortened V by 8 bases and J by 0 bases, and 26 bases separated the two germline ends. Germline CDR1 reads DFQATT; CDR2 reads SNEGSKA (reference sequence). The CDR3, as DNA: TGCAGTTCATCACAGGGGACTTTGGGGGAGGCCTCCTACAATGAGCAGTTCTTC. The encoded protein is CSSSQGTLGEASYNEQFF.

This clonotype has a count of ten or more. This rearrangement joins TRBV7-9 to TRBJ2-7; TRBD1 matches 9 bases. V shed 5 bases, J shed 3 bases, and the junction held 11 bases outside the gene matches. This CDR3 spans 16 amino acids. CDR1 and CDR2 from the germline V gene are SEHNR and FQNEAQ (reference sequence). CDR3 residues: CASSPRGQGYFYEQYF. In nucleotides, the CDR3 is TGTGCCAGCAGCCCCCGGGGACAGGGCTATTTCTACGAGCAGTACTTC.